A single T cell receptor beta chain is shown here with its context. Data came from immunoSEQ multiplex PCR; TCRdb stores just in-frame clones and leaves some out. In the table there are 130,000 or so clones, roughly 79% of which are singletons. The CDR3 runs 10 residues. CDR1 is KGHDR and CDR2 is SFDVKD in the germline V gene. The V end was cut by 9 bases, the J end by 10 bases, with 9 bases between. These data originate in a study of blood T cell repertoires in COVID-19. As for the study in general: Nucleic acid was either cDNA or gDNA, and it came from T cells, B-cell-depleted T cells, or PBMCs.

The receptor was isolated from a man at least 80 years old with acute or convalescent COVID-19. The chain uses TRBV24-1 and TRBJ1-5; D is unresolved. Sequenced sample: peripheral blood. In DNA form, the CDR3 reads TGTGCCACCCGGGGAGGACCCCAGCATTTT. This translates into CATRGGPQHF.